The 4 T cell receptor beta chains below come from one sample, sequenced in a study of T cell repertoires in aging, cancer and after chemotherapy. Peripheral blood genomic DNA, not sorted cells or RNA, was the template. TRB rearrangements spanning V, D and J were amplified using mixed TRB-A/B primers. TCRdb reprocessed the multiplex PCR reads via MiXCR and lists one record per CDR3 protein. The table lists roughly 7,000 distinct CDR3 sequences, 40% of them singletons, with 15% in the top ten. The sample consisted of blood. The source is a human donor in good health.

This clonotype has just a few counts. The chain carries TRBV7-2 and TRBJ2-1, with unresolved D. The germline gives CDR1 SGHTA, CDR2 FQGNSA. This CDR3 is built from 12 residues. The germline V and J ends were trimmed by 1 base and 8 bases, with 6 bases remaining between them. The CDR3 here is CASSLGWDEQFF. The CDR3 DNA reads as TGTGCCAGCAGCTTAGGGTGGGATGAGCAGTTCTTC.

The chain uses TRBV7-6 and TRBJ2-1; no firm D call. Germline values: CDR1 SGHVS, CDR2 FNYEAQ. V was cut by 5 bases and J by 4 bases, with 9 bases left in between. The CDR3 has 13 residues. CDR3 sequence (DNA): TGTGCCAGCAGCCACTATAGTTACAATGAGCAGTTCTTC. The encoded protein is CASSHYSYNEQFF.

The rearrangement joins TRBV19 to TRBJ2-7, with 10 bases matching TRBD1. V was pared by 5 bases and J by 0 bases, with 4 bases of the junction left unmatched. CDR3 length: 15 residues. Germline loops: CDR1 LNHDA, CDR2 SQIVND (reference sequence). The CDR3 protein is CASSPGQGLSYEQYF. DNA of the CDR3: TGTGCCAGTAGTCCGGGACAGGGGCTCTCCTACGAGCAGTACTTC.

V gene TRBV11-2 combines with J gene TRBJ2-1; no reliable D call. Trimming left V 0 bases short and J 4 bases short, with 1 base between. The CDR3 length is 12 residues. CDR1 is SGHAT and CDR2 is FQNNGV in the germline V gene. The CDR3 sequence: CASSLEYNEQFF. CDR3 DNA: TGTGCCAGCAGCTTAGAATACAATGAGCAGTTCTTC.